A selection of T cell receptor beta chains follows, all from one sample in a study of T cells in tumors after PD-1 blockade. Repertoires were generated with immunoSEQ multiplex PCR, while TCRdb's copy carries only in-frame clones and drops some. The profile shows 60,000 to 70,000 clones, less than 85% of them singletons. The sample consisted of PBMCs, taken after anti-PD-1 treatment. These TCRs come from a human donor with basal cell carcinoma. The CDR3 runs from the conserved cysteine through the conserved F or W. The D gene is left open where the match is weak. For some rows the clone size is stated as once, few or many, or as a class when expanded; others skip it.

cdr3_nt cdr3_aa j_call d_call v_call clone_size
TGTGCCAGCAAATGGAGCTCCTATAATTCACCCCTCCACTTT CASKWSSYNSPLHF TRBJ1-6 NA TRBV2 NA
TGTGCCATCAGTGCATGGGGGCCCCCTGGAAACACCATATATTTT CAISAWGPPGNTIYF TRBJ1-3 NA TRBV10-3 once
TGTGCCAGTAGTACTCGACAGGGAAGAGGCACTGAAGCTTTCTTT CASSTRQGRGTEAFF TRBJ1-1 TRBD1 TRBV19 NA
TGTGCCAGCAGCCAAGAGGAGGGATTCACCGGGGAGCTGTTTTTT CASSQEEGFTGELFF TRBJ2-2 NA TRBV4-2 once
TGTGCCAGCAGCTTAGCGCGGACAAATGAGCAGTTCTTC CASSLARTNEQFF TRBJ2-1 NA TRBV7-2 NA
TGTGCCAGCAGTTTATATCTGGCCTCTGGGGGCTATGGCTACACCTTC CASSLYLASGGYGYTF TRBJ1-2 NA TRBV28 NA
TGTGCCACCAGCACCTGGGACAGACAGCGCATGGGAGAGACCCAGTACTTC CATSTWDRQRMGETQYF TRBJ2-5 TRBD1 TRBV15 NA
TGTGCCAGCAGCTTAGGGTGGGGAAACACCGGGGAGCTGTTTTTT CASSLGWGNTGELFF TRBJ2-2 NA TRBV7-9 NA
TGCGCCAGCAGCGCCCAGACTAGCGGGGCTGGGAATGAGCAGTTCTTC CASSAQTSGAGNEQFF TRBJ2-1 TRBD2 TRBV5-1 few
TGTGCCAGCAGCCAAGATTACCTCGGAGGGTCGAACACCGGGGAGCTGTTTTTT CASSQDYLGGSNTGELFF TRBJ2-2 NA TRBV4-2 NA
TGTGCCAGCAGTTACGGAGGGACAGGGGGCACAGATACGCAGTATTTT CASSYGGTGGTDTQYF TRBJ2-3 TRBD1 TRBV6-5 few
TGTGCCAGCAGTGAAGCGCTTCTCCAAGAAGGGGGCTTGAACACTGAAGCTTTCTTT CASSEALLQEGGLNTEAFF TRBJ1-1 TRBD1 TRBV6-1 once
TGTGCCATCAGCCCTAGCGGGGGGACCAAAGAGACCCAGTACTTC CAISPSGGTKETQYF TRBJ2-5 TRBD2 TRBV10-3 NA
TGTGCCAGCAGCTTAGGGCAGTCCTATGGCTACACCTTC CASSLGQSYGYTF TRBJ1-2 NA TRBV7-8 NA
TGTGCCAGCAGCCTTGGACTAGCAGATCAAGAGACCCAGTACTTC CASSLGLADQETQYF TRBJ2-5 TRBD2 TRBV7-9 NA
TGTGCCAGCAGCTTGGCTGGGACGGGCAATGAAAAACTGTTTTTT CASSLAGTGNEKLFF TRBJ1-4 NA TRBV5-4 NA
TGTGCCAGCAGTTTTTGGGGGCGGGAGCAGTACTTC CASSFWGREQYF TRBJ2-7 NA TRBV12-3/TRBV12-4 NA
TGTGCCTGGAGTGTGAGGTCAGGGGGTTCACCCCTCCACTTT CAWSVRSGGSPLHF TRBJ1-6 TRBD1 TRBV30 few
TGTGCCAGCAGTTTGCGTCCGGGGTCTGGTGGCTACACCTTC CASSLRPGSGGYTF TRBJ1-2 NA TRBV28 NA
TGCAGCGTTGAAGGAATAGCTCAGCCCCAGCATTTT CSVEGIAQPQHF TRBJ1-5 NA TRBV29-1 NA
TGTGCCAGCTCACATGCGAGCGAGGGGGTTGAAGCTTTCTTT CASSHASEGVEAFF TRBJ1-1 NA TRBV18 once
TGTGCCAGCAGTGATCCAGGGACTAGCAATCAGCCCCAGCATTTT CASSDPGTSNQPQHF TRBJ1-5 NA TRBV2 few
TGTGCCAGCAGTGAAATAGGGAGCTCCTATAATTCACCCCTCCACTTT CASSEIGSSYNSPLHF TRBJ1-6 NA TRBV6-1 NA
TGTGCCAGTAGTATTTTCCAGGGAGACTATGGCTACACCTTC CASSIFQGDYGYTF TRBJ1-2 NA TRBV19 NA
TGTGCCAGCAGTGGGGGACGACGGGGTGAAGTTTCTGAAGCTTTCTTT CASSGGRRGEVSEAFF TRBJ1-1 NA TRBV2 NA
TGTGCCAGCAGCACCCAGAGCTATGGCTACACCTTC CASSTQSYGYTF TRBJ1-2 NA TRBV7-9 NA
TGTGCCAGCAGTAGATCCGGGCAGTCCTCCTACGAGCAGTACTTC CASSRSGQSSYEQYF TRBJ2-7 NA TRBV6-5 NA
TGTGCCAGTAGGGCTATGGGGCTCTCCTACAATGAGCAGTTCTTC CASRAMGLSYNEQFF TRBJ2-1 NA TRBV19 NA
TGTGCCAGCAGTTTATCCACCATAACAGGGAACCAGCCCCAGCATTTT CASSLSTITGNQPQHF TRBJ1-5 NA TRBV27 NA
TGTGCCAGCAGTTTAAGGACCTATGGCTACACCTTC CASSLRTYGYTF TRBJ1-2 NA TRBV28 NA
TGTGCCAGCAGTGTGTCAGGGGACTATGGCTACACCTTC CASSVSGDYGYTF TRBJ1-2 NA TRBV6-4 NA
TGTGCCAGTGACAGGGGCAGCAATCAGCCCCAGCATTTT CASDRGSNQPQHF TRBJ1-5 TRBD1 TRBV19 NA
TGTGCCAGCAGTGAAGAAGCGGGGAGCTCCTACGAGCAGTACTTC CASSEEAGSSYEQYF TRBJ2-7 TRBD2 TRBV6-1 NA
TGTGCCAGCACCCGACAGGTCTCTGGAAACACCATATATTTT CASTRQVSGNTIYF TRBJ1-3 NA TRBV9 NA
TGTGCCTGGCGGACCAAAGGGGGATCCGGAAACACCATATATTTT CAWRTKGGSGNTIYF TRBJ1-3 NA TRBV30 NA
TGTGCCAGCAGCTTTTACAGGGATGGGGACACAGATACGCAGTATTTT CASSFYRDGDTDTQYF TRBJ2-3 NA TRBV5-6 NA
TGTGCCAGCAGCACCATACTAGAAGAGACCCAGTACTTC CASSTILEETQYF TRBJ2-5 NA TRBV7-6 NA
TGTGCCAGCAGCTTAGGGGGCGGGAGGCTCGGTGAAGCTTTCTTT CASSLGGGRLGEAFF TRBJ1-1 TRBD1 TRBV5-4 NA
TGTGCCAGCAGTAGGGGGAGTAACACTGAAGCTTTCTTT CASSRGSNTEAFF TRBJ1-1 NA TRBV14 NA
TGTGCCAGCAGTCCCCTGACAGGGATGATGAACACTGAAGCTTTCTTT CASSPLTGMMNTEAFF TRBJ1-1 TRBD1 TRBV27 NA
TGTGCCAGCTCACCCCTATGGGATGAGCAGTTCTTC CASSPLWDEQFF TRBJ2-1 NA TRBV18 NA
TGTGCCAGCAGCTTGACTCTAGCTGAGACCCAGTACTTC CASSLTLAETQYF TRBJ2-5 NA TRBV5-5 NA
TGTGCCAGCAGTAGCCGTGGCGGGCGGATCACTGAAGCTTTCTTT CASSSRGGRITEAFF TRBJ1-1 NA TRBV6-5 NA
TGTGCCAGCAGTCCCCCGGGATCTTCAAATGGCTACACCTTC CASSPPGSSNGYTF TRBJ1-2 NA TRBV6-5 NA
TGTGCCAGCAGCCCGCCGGGACAGGGAGGTGGCTACACCTTC CASSPPGQGGGYTF TRBJ1-2 TRBD1 TRBV7-2 NA